The clone carrying this T cell receptor beta chain was counted many times. The target antigen is unknown. One junction end disagrees with the germline gene, perhaps due to a read error. Individuals with ophthalmopathy presented a Clinical Activity Score of at least 3, a NOSPECS grade of at least 4 and a duration under 3 months. PBMCs were collected from a roughly 10 ml volume of fresh peripheral blood. This sample stems from a study of T cells in Graves' hyperthyroidism and ophthalmopathy. CDR1 is SGHNT and CDR2 is YENEEA in the germline V gene. This CDR3 is built from 15 residues. General study results and limits: Classification by a 13 V-J model distinguished ophthalmopathy from stable hyperthyroidism.

Researchers took RNA transcripts and amplified the TCR beta CDR3 regions from them. First-round RT-PCR with HTBI primers amplified the TCR CDR3 region. TCRdb recomputed calls from the multiplex PCR reads with MiXCR, one row per CDR3 protein. Among roughly 520,000 distinct CDR3 sequences listed, around a quarter were seen once. V usage is TRBV11-3 and J usage is TRBJ1-1; 7 bases map to TRBD1. The sample comprised blood. The sequence was collected from a woman aged 30 to 39 with Graves' ophthalmopathy. The CDR3 DNA is TGTGTCAGCAGCTTAGATGGGACAGTGAACACTGAAGCTTTCTTT. Encoded protein: CVSSLDGTVNTEAFF.